This T cell receptor (beta chain) came from a study of cytomegalovirus exposure and HLA in healthy donors. Broader study findings: When a later analysis compared HLA-associated TCR beta chains with equally common others, the HLA-associated chains turned out to be more clonally expanded and to have lower generation probabilities.

The CDR3 runs to 13 residues. The germline V gene has CDR1 MNHNS and CDR2 SASEGT. Trimming took 6 bases from V and 4 from J, leaving 10 bases between them. The PCR had 60 Vbeta and 13 Jbeta primers. Measured with immunoSEQ multiplex PCR; TCRdb has only the in-frame clones, and not every one. The table lists about 110,000 clones, 75% of them singletons. About this clone: Its cognate antigen is unknown.

Sequencing was carried out using PBMCs. The chain joins TRBV6-1 to TRBJ2-1; tentatively, D is TRBD1 (6 bases). This clonotype was sampled from a man aged 35 to 55 in good health and CMV-seronegative. The CDR3 protein is CASRSRGYNEQFF. CDR3 bases: TGTGCCAGCAGGTCCAGGGGATACAATGAGCAGTTCTTC.